The next 8 T cell receptor beta chains were all read from a single sample in a study of T cells after yellow fever vaccination. One entry per CDR3 protein results from TCRdb running MiXCR on the 5' RACE reads. The repertoire includes over 250,000 distinct CDR3 sequences, about 5.2% of them detected once, and roughly 3.3% sits in the top ten. Sample: CD4+ T cells sorted from PBMCs, taken on the day of the yellow fever booster vaccination. The source of these receptors is a young man who received the YFV17D yellow fever vaccine.

The chain employs TRBV20-1 and TRBJ2-3, with 8 bases identical to TRBD2. V shed 0 bases, J shed 4 bases, and the junction held 3 bases outside the gene matches. Germline values: CDR1 DFQATT, CDR2 SNEGSKA (reference sequence). The CDR3 totals 14 residues. CDR3 in amino acids: CSARDGTSSDTQYF. The CDR3 DNA reads TGCAGTGCTAGAGATGGGACTAGTTCAGATACGCAGTATTTT.

The V call is TRBV10-2, the J call TRBJ2-1; D perhaps matches TRBD1 (6 bases). Between the trimmed V and J ends, which lost 1 base and 5 bases, there was a span of 12 bases. Germline CDR1 and CDR2: WSHSY and SAAADI. The CDR3 has 15 residues. The CDR3 sequence is CASSEWTAADNEQFF. The CDR3 DNA is TGCGCCAGCAGTGAGTGGACAGCGGCAGACAATGAGCAGTTCTTC.

In its sample, this clonotype was seen many times. V is TRBV24-1 and J is TRBJ1-2, with 10 bases lining up with TRBD1. CDR1 and CDR2 (germline): KGHDR, SFDVKD. The CDR3 totals 15 residues. The V segment lost 3 bases and the J segment 7 bases; nucleotides outside the gene matches: 7. The CDR3: CATSDPGQGLSGYTF. The CDR3 nucleotides are TGTGCCACCAGTGATCCGGGACAGGGGCTGTCTGGCTACACCTTC.

This clonotype was counted a few times. The chain employs TRBV5-1 and TRBJ2-5, with D unclear. This CDR3 comprises 13 residues. V gave up 2 bases and J gave up 2 bases, with 7 bases separating them. Germline lookup yields CDR1 SGHRS and CDR2 YFSETQ. The DNA of the CDR3 is TGCGCCAGCAGCTTTTACAGACAAGAGACCCAGTACTTC. It is translated as CASSFYRQETQYF. Full variable domain (remainder filled in from reference TRBV5-1 and TRBJ2-5): KAGVTQTPRYLIKTRGQQVTLSCSPISGHRSVSWYQQTPGQGLQFLFEYFSETQRNKGNFPGRFSGRQFSNSRSEMNVSTLELGDSALYLCASSFYRQETQYFGPGTRLLVL.

This clonotype appeared a few times. This chain uses TRBV19 with TRBJ1-1; no clear D. Germline V CDR1 and CDR2: LNHDA, SQIVND (reference sequence). V was trimmed by 3 bases and J by 0 bases, leaving 8 bases between them. The CDR3 has 14 amino acids. CDR3 nucleotides: TGTGCCAGTAGTATTTCCAACCTGAACACTGAAGCTTTCTTT. It is translated as CASSISNLNTEAFF.

Ten or more counts support this clonotype. The chain combines TRBV7-9 with TRBJ2-1; D is tentatively TRBD1 or TRBD2 (5 bases each). The germline V gene encodes CDR1 SEHNR and CDR2 FQNEAQ (reference sequence). The V end was cut by 5 bases, the J end by 4 bases, with 21 bases between. This CDR3 has 17 residues. The DNA for the CDR3 is TGTGCCAGCAGCCCATCCTTTCTCGGGGCGAAATACAATGAGCAGTTCTTC. This encodes CASSPSFLGAKYNEQFF. Full variable domain (rest looked up from reference TRBV7-9 and TRBJ2-1): DTGVSQNPRHKITKRGQNVTFRCDPISEHNRLYWYRQTLGQGPEFLTYFQNEAQLEKSRLLSDRFSAERPKGSFSTLEIQRTEQGDSAMYLCASSPSFLGAKYNEQFFGPGTRLTVL.

This clonotype was picked up many times. The chain couples TRBV9 to TRBJ2-1, with 7 bases matching TRBD2. Germline loops: CDR1 SGDLS, CDR2 YYNGEE. The V segment lost 0 bases and the J segment 6 bases; nucleotides outside the gene matches: 9. This CDR3 spans 16 amino acids. The CDR3 loop is CASSVGPLRGTNEQFF. CDR3 nucleotides: TGTGCCAGCAGCGTAGGCCCTTTGCGGGGGACCAATGAGCAGTTCTTC.

This clonotype was observed at least ten times. This rearrangement joins TRBV7-7 to TRBJ1-5; possibly TRBD1 for D (6 bases). This CDR3 comprises 16 residues. The V and J ends lost 5 bases and 0 bases respectively, with 14 bases between them. The germline V gene encodes CDR1 SSHAT and CDR2 FNYEAQ (reference sequence). CDR3 in amino acids: CASSAGTPYSNQPQHF. The CDR3 coding sequence is TGTGCCAGCAGCGCCGGGACACCTTATAGCAATCAGCCCCAGCATTTT.